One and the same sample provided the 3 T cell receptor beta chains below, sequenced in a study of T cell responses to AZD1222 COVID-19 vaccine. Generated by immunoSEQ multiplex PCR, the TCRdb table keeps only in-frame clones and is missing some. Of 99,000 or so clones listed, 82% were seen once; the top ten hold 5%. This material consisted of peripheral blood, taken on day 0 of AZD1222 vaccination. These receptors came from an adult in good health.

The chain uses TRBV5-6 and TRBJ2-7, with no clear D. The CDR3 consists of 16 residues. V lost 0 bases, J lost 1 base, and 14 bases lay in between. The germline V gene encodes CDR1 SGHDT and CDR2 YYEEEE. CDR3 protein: CASSLVIGPTSYEQYF. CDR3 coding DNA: TGTGCCAGCAGCTTGGTCATAGGGCCCACATCCTACGAGCAGTACTTC.

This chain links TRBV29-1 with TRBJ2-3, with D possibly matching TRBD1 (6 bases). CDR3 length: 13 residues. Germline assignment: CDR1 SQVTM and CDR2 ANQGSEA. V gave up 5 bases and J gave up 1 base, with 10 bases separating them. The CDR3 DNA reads TGCAGCGTTCTACAGGGCCGCACAGATACGCAGTATTTT. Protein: CSVLQGRTDTQYF.

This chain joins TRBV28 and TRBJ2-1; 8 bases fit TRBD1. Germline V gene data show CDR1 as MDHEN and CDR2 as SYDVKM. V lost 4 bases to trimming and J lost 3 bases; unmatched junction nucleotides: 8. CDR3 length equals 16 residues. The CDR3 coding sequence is TGTGCCAGCAGTTCCGCTGAGACAGGGGTCTACAATGAGCAGTTCTTC. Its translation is CASSSAETGVYNEQFF.